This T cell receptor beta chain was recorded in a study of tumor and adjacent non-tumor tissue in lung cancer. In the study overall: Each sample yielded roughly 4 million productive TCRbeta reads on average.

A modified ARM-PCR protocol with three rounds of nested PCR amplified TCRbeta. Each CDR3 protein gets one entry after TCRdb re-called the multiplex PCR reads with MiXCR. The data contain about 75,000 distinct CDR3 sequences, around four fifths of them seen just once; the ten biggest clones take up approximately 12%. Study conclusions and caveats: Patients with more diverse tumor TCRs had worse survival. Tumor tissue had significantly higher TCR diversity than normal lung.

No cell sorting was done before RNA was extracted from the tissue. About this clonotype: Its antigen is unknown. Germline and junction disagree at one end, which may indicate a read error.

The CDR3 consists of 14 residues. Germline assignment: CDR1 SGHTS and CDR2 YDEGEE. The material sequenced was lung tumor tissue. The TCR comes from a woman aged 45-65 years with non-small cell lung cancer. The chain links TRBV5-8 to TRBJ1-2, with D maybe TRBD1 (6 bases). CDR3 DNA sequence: TGTTCCAGCAGCTTGGATTGGGGGCCCGCTGGCTACACCTTC. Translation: CSSSLDWGPAGYTF.